This T cell receptor (beta chain) was identified during a study of T cell changes during pregnancy in multiple sclerosis. The germline V gene has CDR1 SGHNT and CDR2 YYREEE (reference sequence). Trimming took 7 bases from V and 2 from J, leaving 7 bases between them. CDR3 length equals 13 residues. The table came from immunoSEQ multiplex PCR; TCRdb's copy has only in-frame clones and leaves some out. The sample carries 35,000 to 50,000 clones, over 85% recorded once. This TCR was recovered from a female donor with multiple sclerosis, enrolled in a pregnancy study. This chain connects TRBV5-4 to TRBJ2-6, with D uncertain. Sequences were derived from CD4+ T cells from peripheral blood mononuclear cells, sampled in the first trimester of pregnancy. The CDR3 reads CASSSAGANVLTF. The CDR3, as DNA: TGTGCCAGCTCTTCTGCTGGGGCCAACGTCCTGACTTTC.